This TCR beta chain is drawn from a study of T-cell memory formation after mild COVID-19. One entry per CDR3 protein, called by TCRdb with MiXCR from the 5' RACE reads. The sample lists about 100,000 distinct CDR3 sequences; about a sixth were seen once. Sequencing was performed on PBMCs or a T cell subset sorted from them (not recorded which). The receptor comes from a man younger than 35 who had mild COVID-19 (a few samples of this study predate the infection). Cell type and time point are not known.

This chain's CDR3 is CASSESDHEAFF. CDR3 DNA sequence: TGTGCCAGCAGCGAATCCGACCATGAAGCTTTCTTT. The J gene is TRBJ1-1, the V gene TRBV28; D uncertain. Trimming removed 6 bases from V and 7 bases from J, with 12 bases in between. Looked up from germline, CDR1 is MDHEN and CDR2 is SYDVKM. This CDR3 has 12 amino acids.